The text below deals with one TCR beta chain. Its antigen is unidentified. Repertoires were generated with immunoSEQ multiplex PCR, while TCRdb's copy carries only in-frame clones and drops some. The sample carries 15,000 or so clones, about nine tenths recorded once. These data originate in a study of PD-1 blockade in classical Hodgkin lymphoma. CDR1 and CDR2 (germline): MNHEY, SMNVEV (reference sequence). This CDR3 contains 15 residues. Trimming took 5 bases from V and 0 from J, leaving 12 bases between them. The study's findings and limits: Newly diagnosed and completely responding patients shared comparable baseline diversity. CD8+ TCR diversity did not rise significantly by C4D1, unlike CD4+.

The time point is: cycle 4 day 1 (C4D1), after more than 5 weeks of nivolumab. Every patient relapsed after autologous stem cell transplantation, and brentuximab vedotin exposure varied. Thawed PBMCs supplied CD8+ T cells via magnetic negative selection. Best responses fell into complete response, partial response or progressive disease. The clonotype was recovered from a human donor with classical Hodgkin lymphoma. The chain has TRBV27 and TRBJ2-3; D gene uncertain. The sequencing here drew on CD8+ T cells from blood, taken before the fourth cycle of nivolumab. The CDR3 loop is CASSPDRRSTDTQYF. The CDR3 DNA follows: TGTGCCAGCAGTCCCGACCGCAGGAGCACAGATACGCAGTATTTT.